These T cell receptor beta chains were read from a single sample in a study of T cells after yellow fever vaccination. TCRdb recomputed calls from the 5' RACE reads with MiXCR, one row per CDR3 protein. The sample lists 310,000 or so distinct CDR3 sequences, 3.6% occurring once. This material consisted of PBMCs, taken on the day of the yellow fever booster vaccination. These receptors originate from a man aged 18 to 29 who received the YFV17D yellow fever vaccine. Both conserved end residues are part of each CDR3. D genes are given only for firm matches. Some rows have no size entry. The others give once, few or many, or a class for an expanded clone.

cdr3_length j_call v_call d_call clone_size cdr3_nt cdr3_aa
15 TRBJ1-2 TRBV9 TRBD1 many TGTGCCAGCAGCGACGGGACAGGACTCCTCCATGGCTACACCTTC CASSDGTGLLHGYTF
16 TRBJ2-2 TRBV24-1 - - TGTGCCACCAGTGATTCCGGCGGTGGGAACACCGGGGAGCTGTTTTTT CATSDSGGGNTGELFF
15 TRBJ2-3 TRBV5-1 TRBD2 many TGCGCCAGCAGGTCCAGCGGGGCTACCACAGATACGCAGTATTTT CASRSSGATTDTQYF
13 TRBJ1-3 TRBV7-3 TRBD1 many TGTGCCAGCAGCTTGGACAGGGAGGTCACCATATATTTT CASSLDREVTIYF
14 TRBJ2-1 TRBV20-1 TRBD1 many TGCAGTGCCCGCCGGGACAGGGACTACAATGAGCAGTTCTTC CSARRDRDYNEQFF
15 TRBJ2-3 TRBV7-2 TRBD2 few TGTGCCAGCAGCTTAAGTAGCGGGGCTTCAGATACGCAGTATTTT CASSLSSGASDTQYF
11 TRBJ2-7 TRBV20-1 - - TGCAGTGCTAGCCCAGGCGCCGAGCAGTACTTC CSASPGAEQYF
14 TRBJ1-1 TRBV29-1 - many TGCAGCGCTGGGACCGGTCCCGGGAACACTGAAGCTTTCTTT CSAGTGPGNTEAFF
18 TRBJ2-1 TRBV11-2 TRBD2 many TGTGCCAGCAGCACTGGACTAGCGGGGGGCCACCTTAACAATGAGCAGTTCTTC CASSTGLAGGHLNNEQFF
13 TRBJ2-5 TRBV4-2 - many TGTGCCAGCAGCCAAGATCCGAGGGAGACCCAGTACTTC CASSQDPRETQYF
14 TRBJ2-7 TRBV2 - many TGTGCCAGCATTCACACCGGCTACGCATTCGAGCAGTACTTC CASIHTGYAFEQYF
15 TRBJ1-1 TRBV3-1 TRBD1 few TGTGCCAGCAGCTCGGGTACAGGGGACATCTTTGAAGCTTTCTTT CASSSGTGDIFEAFF
15 TRBJ1-1 TRBV6-1 TRBD1 many TGTGCCAGCAGGTTGTTGACAGGGGGGGTGACTGAAGCTTTCTTT CASRLLTGGVTEAFF
17 TRBJ2-5 TRBV5-5 - few TGTGCCAGCAGCTTGGAAACCCGGACAGAAGTGCAAGAGACCCAGTACTTC CASSLETRTEVQETQYF
16 TRBJ1-1 TRBV5-1 - few TGCGCCAGCAGCTCTCGGACAGTCGGGGTGAACACTGAAGCTTTCTTT CASSSRTVGVNTEAFF
15 TRBJ1-5 TRBV27 - - TGTGCCAGCAGTCCAAAAGGAAATAGCAATCAGCCCCAGCATTTT CASSPKGNSNQPQHF
15 TRBJ1-1 TRBV29-1 TRBD1 many TGCAGCGCCGCACAAGGGGGCGCGGTAAAAACTGAAGCTTTCTTT CSAAQGGAVKTEAFF
14 TRBJ2-6 TRBV5-4 - - TGTGCCAGCAGCTCCTGGTCTGGGGCCAACGTCCTGACTTTC CASSSWSGANVLTF
13 TRBJ2-5 TRBV4-1 TRBD2 few TGCGCCAGCAGCCGGGGGACTAGGGAGACCCAGTACTTC CASSRGTRETQYF
15 TRBJ2-3 TRBV5-5 - many TGTGCCAGCAGCCGCGGCCCAGGGGAGATCTTTACGCAGTATTTT CASSRGPGEIFTQYF
14 TRBJ1-1 TRBV29-1 TRBD1 many TGCAGCGTTGAGCGACAGGGAGGGGACACTGAAGCTTTCTTT CSVERQGGDTEAFF
16 TRBJ2-1 TRBV19 TRBD2 - TGTGCCAGTAGTATCGGGGCGGGGGGGTTGTCATTCGGGCAGTTCTTC CASSIGAGGLSFGQFF
14 TRBJ2-1 TRBV18 - many TGTGCCAGCTCACCACCCAGACAGCTAAATGAGCAGTTCTTC CASSPPRQLNEQFF
15 TRBJ2-3 TRBV7-2 TRBD2 many TGTGCCAGCAGCCGAAATAGCGGGAGCGCAGATACGCAGTATTTT CASSRNSGSADTQYF
17 TRBJ1-1 TRBV5-1 - many TGCGCCAGCAGCTTGGCGGCGACCGCCCGGGCGAACACTGAAGCTTTCTTT CASSLAATARANTEAFF
14 TRBJ2-1 TRBV3-1 - many TGTGCCAGCAGCCAACTGGGCTTTCAGGGCGAGCAGTTCTTC CASSQLGFQGEQFF
17 TRBJ2-5 TRBV5-1 TRBD2 many TGCGCCAGCAGCTTGGTAGGGAGCGGGGGCCCCCAAGAGACCCAGTACTTC CASSLVGSGGPQETQYF
16 TRBJ1-3 TRBV7-6 - many TGTGCCAGCAGCCAAGTGGGCTTCGACTCTGGAAACACCATATATTTT CASSQVGFDSGNTIYF
15 TRBJ2-3 TRBV6-5 - once TGTGCCAGCAGTTACCGAGCGGTCAGCACAGATACGCAGTATTTT CASSYRAVSTDTQYF
13 TRBJ2-7 TRBV19 TRBD1 - TGTGCCAGTAGCCAGGGGGCTCCTTCAGGGCAGTACTTC CASSQGAPSGQYF
16 TRBJ2-7 TRBV27 - few TGTGCCAGCAGTTCATCTCCCACAGACGCCGCCTACGAGCAGTACTTC CASSSSPTDAAYEQYF
17 TRBJ1-6 TRBV12-3/TRBV12-4 TRBD1 many TGTGCCAGCAGCCTTGAGGCAGGGGGCTGGATTAATTCACCCCTCCACTTT CASSLEAGGWINSPLHF
12 TRBJ1-2 TRBV27 TRBD1 few TGTGCCAGTGTGGACAGGGCGGGAGGCTACACCTTC CASVDRAGGYTF
15 TRBJ2-3 TRBV30 - many TGTGCCTGGAGTCGGTCATCCCCGAGCACAGATACGCAGTATTTT CAWSRSSPSTDTQYF
17 TRBJ1-1 TRBV7-9 TRBD1 many TGTGCCAGCAGCCCGCGGACAGGTTCTTATCGGAACACTGAAGCTTTCTTT CASSPRTGSYRNTEAFF
14 TRBJ1-5 TRBV5-1 - many TGCGCCAGCAGCTTGGACCTTGGCAATCAGCCCCAGCATTTT CASSLDLGNQPQHF
16 TRBJ1-5 TRBV28 - - TGTGCCAGCAGTTTACTTACACCGGGCCGTAATCAGCCCCAGCATTTT CASSLLTPGRNQPQHF
13 TRBJ1-1 TRBV7-3 - many TGTGCCAGCAGCGTGCTGGGCGGCACTGAAGCTTTCTTT CASSVLGGTEAFF
12 TRBJ2-1 TRBV4-1 - many TGCGCCAGCAGCCAGGCAGGGATTGAGCAGTTCTTC CASSQAGIEQFF
15 TRBJ1-2 TRBV5-1 - many TGCGCCAGCAGCTTGGGGACAGAGGTAATGGATGGCTACACCTTC CASSLGTEVMDGYTF
15 TRBJ2-1 TRBV6-2/TRBV6-3 TRBD1 many TGTGCCAGCAGTTACTCTGCCACAGGGGTGGGTGAGCAGTTCTTC CASSYSATGVGEQFF
14 TRBJ2-1 TRBV18 - few TGTGCCAGCTCAACAGGGTCGGGTGGCAATGAGCAGTTCTTC CASSTGSGGNEQFF
11 TRBJ1-2 TRBV3-1 - few TGTGCCAGCAGCCAACTCTATGGCTACACCTTC CASSQLYGYTF
15 TRBJ1-5 TRBV28 - few TGTGCCAGCAGTTTTTCTTTAGGGCCCGTGGGGGTGTCGCATTTT CASSFSLGPVGVSHF
13 TRBJ2-3 TRBV10-3 - many TGTGCCATCAGTGATTTTAGGGGAGATACGCAGTATTTT CAISDFRGDTQYF
15 TRBJ2-1 TRBV6-6 TRBD2 many TGTGCCAGCAGTTCCCGCGGTAGCGGGGGAGATGAGCAGTTCTTC CASSSRGSGGDEQFF
15 TRBJ2-5 TRBV7-2 - - TGTGCCAGCACGAGTTGGGCGGGCCCGCAAGAGACCCAGTACTTC CASTSWAGPQETQYF
12 TRBJ1-2 TRBV30 - few TGTGCCTGGAGTGTTGGACTCTATGGCTACACCTTC CAWSVGLYGYTF
16 TRBJ2-1 TRBV7-6 TRBD1 many TGTGCCAGCAGCTTTGGGACAGGGCTTCCCTACAATGAGCAGTTCTTC CASSFGTGLPYNEQFF
13 TRBJ2-5 TRBV20-1 TRBD1 many TGCAGTGCGAGACAGGGCCGGTGGGAGACCCAGTACTTC CSARQGRWETQYF
17 TRBJ1-2 TRBV20-1 TRBD1 many TGCAGTGCTAGATCCTACCGGGACAGACTATCAAACTATGGCTACACCTTC CSARSYRDRLSNYGYTF
16 TRBJ2-1 TRBV7-3 TRBD2 - TGTGCCAGCAGCTTAAGAGTAGCGGGGGGGCTTGATGAGCAGTTCTTC CASSLRVAGGLDEQFF
14 TRBJ2-1 TRBV7-2 - few TGTGCCAGCAGCGCAACACGGTCTTACAATGAGCAGTTCTTC CASSATRSYNEQFF
15 TRBJ2-1 TRBV20-1 - few TGCAGTGCTAGCACAGGTCCCAACGCCCTCAATGAGCAGTTCTTC CSASTGPNALNEQFF